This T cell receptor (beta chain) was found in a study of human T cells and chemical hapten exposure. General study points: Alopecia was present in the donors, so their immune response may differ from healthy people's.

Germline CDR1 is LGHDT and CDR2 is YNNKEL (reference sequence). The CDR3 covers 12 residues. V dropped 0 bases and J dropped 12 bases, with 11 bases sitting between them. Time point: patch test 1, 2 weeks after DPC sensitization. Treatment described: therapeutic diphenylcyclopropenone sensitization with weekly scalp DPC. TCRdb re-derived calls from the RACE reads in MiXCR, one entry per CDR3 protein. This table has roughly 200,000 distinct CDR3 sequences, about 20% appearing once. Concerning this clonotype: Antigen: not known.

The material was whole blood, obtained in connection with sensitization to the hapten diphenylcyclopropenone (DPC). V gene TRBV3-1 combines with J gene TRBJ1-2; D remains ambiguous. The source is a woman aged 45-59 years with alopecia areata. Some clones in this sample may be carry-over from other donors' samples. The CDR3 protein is CASSQDEGRNTF. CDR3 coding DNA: TGTGCCAGCAGCCAAGATGAGGGTAGGAACACCTTC.